These T cell receptor beta chains were read from a single sample in a study of cytomegalovirus exposure and HLA in healthy donors. Data came from immunoSEQ multiplex PCR; TCRdb stores just in-frame clones and leaves some out. In total, the table holds roughly 200,000 clones. Sequencing used PBMCs. These receptors all come from a girl aged 2 to 10 in good health and CMV-seropositive. CDR3s include the opening cysteine and the closing phenylalanine or tryptophan. A D gene is named only where the DNA matches it firmly.

>15|TRBJ2-7|TRBV6-1|.
CASSEQTRTTYEQYF
TGTGCCAGCAGTGAACAAACCCGAACCACATACGAGCAGTACTTC
>15|TRBJ2-1|TRBV10-3|.
CAISETLSSYNEQFF
TGTGCCATCAGTGAGACCTTGAGCTCCTACAATGAGCAGTTCTTC
>16|TRBJ2-4|TRBV13|.
CASSTPDRLAKNIQYF
TGTGCCAGCAGCACCCCGGACAGACTAGCCAAAAACATTCAGTACTTC
>14|TRBJ1-1|TRBV7-3|.
CASSLTARNTEAFF
TGTGCCAGCAGCTTAACGGCCAGGAACACTGAAGCTTTCTTT
>14|TRBJ1-2|TRBV5-1|TRBD1
CASSGDRANYGYTF
TGCGCCAGCAGCGGGGACAGGGCTAACTATGGCTACACCTTC
>17|TRBJ2-1|TRBV11-3|TRBD1
CASSSAWDRGAYNEQFF
TGTGCCAGCAGCTCCGCGTGGGACAGAGGAGCCTACAATGAGCAGTTCTTC
>15|TRBJ2-7|TRBV27|TRBD1
CASSLTGTGGGEQYF
TGTGCCAGCAGTTTAACTGGGACAGGGGGTGGCGAGCAGTACTTC
>13|TRBJ1-4|TRBV7-8|TRBD1
CASSFRGYEKLFF
TGTGCCAGCAGCTTCAGGGGGTATGAAAAACTGTTTTTT
>14|TRBJ2-1|TRBV7-2|TRBD2
CASTAYGRANEQFF
TGTGCCAGCACCGCTTACGGGAGGGCCAATGAGCAGTTCTTC
>14|TRBJ1-4|TRBV6-5|TRBD1
CASRTTGGREKLFF
TGTGCCAGCAGGACCACAGGGGGGAGGGAAAAACTGTTTTTT
>15|TRBJ2-7|TRBV7-5|.
CVRSVSGTGNYEQYF
TGTGTCAGAAGCGTTTCCGGGACAGGGAACTACGAGCAGTACTTC
>11|TRBJ1-1|TRBV28|.
CASSRNTEAFF
TGTGCCAGCAGCCGGAACACTGAAGCTTTCTTT
>15|TRBJ2-7|TRBV19|TRBD2
CASSIQREVSYEQYF
TGTGCCAGTAGTATTCAGCGGGAGGTCTCCTACGAGCAGTACTTC
>12|TRBJ2-1|TRBV6-1|.
CASSGGFNEQFF
TGTGCCAGCAGCGGCGGCTTTAATGAGCAGTTCTTC
>12|TRBJ2-3|TRBV27|.
CASSRGTDTQYF
TGTGCCAGCAGTCGAGGCACAGATACGCAGTATTTT
>15|TRBJ2-7|TRBV19|.
CASSIDSMGPYEQYF
TGTGCCAGTAGTATAGATTCCATGGGGCCCTACGAGCAGTACTTC
>15|TRBJ2-7|TRBV10-2|TRBD2
CASSDGTSGRREQYF
TGCGCCAGCAGCGACGGGACTAGCGGGCGTAGAGAGCAGTACTTC
>17|TRBJ2-2|TRBV7-9|.
CASSGERADLNTGELFF
TGTGCCAGCAGCGGGGAGAGGGCCGACTTAAACACCGGGGAGCTGTTTTTT
>14|TRBJ2-7|TRBV5-8|TRBD1
CASNSGTGSSEQYF
TGTGCCAGCAACTCCGGGACAGGGTCCTCCGAGCAGTACTTC
>16|TRBJ2-1|TRBV7-3|TRBD1
CASSLNPTGGDNEQFF
TGTGCCAGCAGCTTAAACCCCACAGGGGGAGACAATGAGCAGTTCTTC
>13|TRBJ2-7|TRBV5-4|.
CASSPGQNYEQYF
TGTGCCAGCAGCCCCGGACAGAACTACGAGCAGTACTTC
>16|TRBJ1-5|TRBV5-5|TRBD1
CASSPEQDRGNQPQHF
TGTGCCAGCAGCCCCGAGCAGGACAGGGGCAATCAGCCCCAGCATTTT
>14|TRBJ2-7|TRBV7-2|.
CASSPGTGPYEQYF
TGTGCCAGCAGCCCCGGGACTGGGCCCTACGAGCAGTACTTC
>14|TRBJ2-5|TRBV5-1|TRBD1
CASSVTGGQETQYF
TGCGCCAGCAGCGTAACAGGGGGCCAAGAGACCCAGTACTTC
>16|TRBJ1-5|TRBV5-6|TRBD1
CASSLEGQGDNQPQHF
TGTGCCAGCAGCTTGGAGGGACAGGGTGACAATCAGCCCCAGCATTTT
>16|TRBJ2-7|TRBV7-3|.
CASSSLPGLLSYEQYF
TGTGCCAGCAGCTCTCTACCGGGACTTCTCTCCTACGAGCAGTACTTC
>19|TRBJ2-7|TRBV21-1|.
CASTPRRKVLAEGLFEQYF
TGTGCCAGCACCCCGCGCCGTAAGGTCCTAGCGGAGGGTCTCTTCGAGCAGTACTTC